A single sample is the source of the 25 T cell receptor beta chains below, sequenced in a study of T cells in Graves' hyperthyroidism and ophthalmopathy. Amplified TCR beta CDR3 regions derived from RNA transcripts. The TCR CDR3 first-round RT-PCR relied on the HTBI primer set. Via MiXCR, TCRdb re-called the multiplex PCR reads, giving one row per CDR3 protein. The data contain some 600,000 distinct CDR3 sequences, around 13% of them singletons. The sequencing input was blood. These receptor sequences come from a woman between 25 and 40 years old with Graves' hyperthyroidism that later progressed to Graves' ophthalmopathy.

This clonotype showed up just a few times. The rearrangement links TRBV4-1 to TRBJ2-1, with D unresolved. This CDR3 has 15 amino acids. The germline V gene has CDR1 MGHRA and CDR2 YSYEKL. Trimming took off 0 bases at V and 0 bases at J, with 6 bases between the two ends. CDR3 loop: CASSQEPSSYNEQFF. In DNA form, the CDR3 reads TGCGCCAGCAGCCAAGAGCCCAGCTCCTACAATGAGCAGTTCTTC.

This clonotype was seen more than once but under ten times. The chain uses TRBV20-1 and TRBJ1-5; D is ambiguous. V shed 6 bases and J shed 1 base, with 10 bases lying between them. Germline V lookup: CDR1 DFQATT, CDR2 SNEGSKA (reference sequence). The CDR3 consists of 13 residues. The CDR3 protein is CSARPDSNQPQHF. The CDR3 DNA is TGCAGTGCGAGGCCAGACAGCAATCAGCCCCAGCATTTT.

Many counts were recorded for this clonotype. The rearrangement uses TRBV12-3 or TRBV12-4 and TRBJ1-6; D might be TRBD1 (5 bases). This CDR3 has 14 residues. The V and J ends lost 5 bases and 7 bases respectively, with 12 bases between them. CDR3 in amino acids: CASSPNRQNSPLHF. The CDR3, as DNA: TGTGCCAGCAGTCCGAATCGACAGAATTCACCCCTCCACTTT.

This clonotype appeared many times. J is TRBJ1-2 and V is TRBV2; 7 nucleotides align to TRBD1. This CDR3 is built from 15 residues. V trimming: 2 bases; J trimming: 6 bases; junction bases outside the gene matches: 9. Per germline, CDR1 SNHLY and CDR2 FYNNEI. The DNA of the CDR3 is TGTGCCAGCAGTGAAACGGTCAGGGGGGAAAATGGCTACACCTTC. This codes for CASSETVRGENGYTF.

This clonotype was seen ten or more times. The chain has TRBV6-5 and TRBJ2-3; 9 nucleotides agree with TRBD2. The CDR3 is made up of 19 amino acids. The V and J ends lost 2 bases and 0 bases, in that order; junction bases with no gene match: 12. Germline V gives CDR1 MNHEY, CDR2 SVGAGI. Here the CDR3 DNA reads TGTGCCAGCAGTTACCCGGGGGGCGGAACTAGCGGGAGCACAGATACGCAGTATTTT. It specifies CASSYPGGGTSGSTDTQYF.

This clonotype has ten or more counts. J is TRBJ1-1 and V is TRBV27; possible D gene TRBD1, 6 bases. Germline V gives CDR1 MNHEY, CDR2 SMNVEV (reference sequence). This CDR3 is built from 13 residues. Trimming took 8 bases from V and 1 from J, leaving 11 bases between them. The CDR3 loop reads CASAAGANTEAFF. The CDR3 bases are TGTGCCAGCGCCGCAGGGGCGAACACTGAAGCTTTCTTT.

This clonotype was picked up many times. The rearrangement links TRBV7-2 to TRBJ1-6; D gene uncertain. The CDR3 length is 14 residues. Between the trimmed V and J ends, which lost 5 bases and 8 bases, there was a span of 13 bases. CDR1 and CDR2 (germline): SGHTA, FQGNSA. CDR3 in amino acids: CASSLYSGDSPLHF. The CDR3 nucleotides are TGTGCCAGCAGCCTCTACAGTGGCGATTCACCCCTCCACTTT. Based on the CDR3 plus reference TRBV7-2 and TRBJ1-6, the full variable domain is GAGVSQSPSNKVTEKGKDVELRCDPISGHTALYWYRQSLGQGLEFLIYFQGNSAPDKSGLPSDRFSAERTGGSVSTLTIQRTQQEDSAVYLCASSLYSGDSPLHFGNGTRLTVT.

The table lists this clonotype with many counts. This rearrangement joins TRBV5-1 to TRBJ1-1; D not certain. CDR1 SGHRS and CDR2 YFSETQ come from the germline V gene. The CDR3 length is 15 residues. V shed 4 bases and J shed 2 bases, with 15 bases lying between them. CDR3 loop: CASSPSGSLNTEAFF. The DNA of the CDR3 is TGCGCCAGCAGCCCATCCGGCAGCCTTAACACTGAAGCTTTCTTT.

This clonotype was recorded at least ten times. This CDR3 is CASSIAGETQYF. The DNA of the CDR3 is TGTGCCAGTAGTATAGCGGGGGAGACCCAGTACTTC. This chain joins TRBV19 and TRBJ2-5, with D possibly matching TRBD2 (5 bases). Trimming removed 1 base at V and 5 bases at J, with 5 bases between. CDR1 LNHDA and CDR2 SQIVND come from the germline V gene (reference sequence). The CDR3 sequence is 12 residues long. Full variable domain (rest looked up from reference TRBV19 and TRBJ2-5): DGGITQSPKYLFRKEGQNVTLSCEQNLNHDAMYWYRQDPGQGLRLIYYSQIVNDFQKGDIAEGYSVSREKKESFPLTVTSAQKNPTAFYLCASSIAGETQYFGPGTRLLVL.

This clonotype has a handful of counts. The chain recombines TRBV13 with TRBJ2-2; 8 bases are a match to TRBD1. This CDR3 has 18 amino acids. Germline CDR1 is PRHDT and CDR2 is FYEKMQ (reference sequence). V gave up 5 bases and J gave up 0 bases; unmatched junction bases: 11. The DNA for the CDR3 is TGTGCCAGCAGCCCCCGGGACAGGTTATTTACGAACACCGGGGAGCTGTTTTTT. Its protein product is CASSPRDRLFTNTGELFF.

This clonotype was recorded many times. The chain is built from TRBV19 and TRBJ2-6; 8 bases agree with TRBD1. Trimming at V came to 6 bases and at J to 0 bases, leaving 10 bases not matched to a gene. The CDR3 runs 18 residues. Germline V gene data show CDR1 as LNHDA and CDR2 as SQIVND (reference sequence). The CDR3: CASSKPTGESSGANVLTF. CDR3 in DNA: TGTGCCAGTAGCAAACCGACAGGGGAGTCCTCTGGGGCCAACGTCCTGACTTTC.

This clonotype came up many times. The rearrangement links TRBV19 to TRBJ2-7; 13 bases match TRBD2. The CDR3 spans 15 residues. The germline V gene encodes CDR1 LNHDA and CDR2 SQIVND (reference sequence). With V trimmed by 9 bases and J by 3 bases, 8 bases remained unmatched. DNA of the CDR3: TGTGCCAGCGGGGGAGGGACTAGCGGGATCTACGAGCAGTACTTC. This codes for CASGGGTSGIYEQYF. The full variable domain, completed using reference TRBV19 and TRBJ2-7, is DGGITQSPKYLFRKEGQNVTLSCEQNLNHDAMYWYRQDPGQGLRLIYYSQIVNDFQKGDIAEGYSVSREKKESFPLTVTSAQKNPTAFYLCASGGGTSGIYEQYFGPGTRLTVT.

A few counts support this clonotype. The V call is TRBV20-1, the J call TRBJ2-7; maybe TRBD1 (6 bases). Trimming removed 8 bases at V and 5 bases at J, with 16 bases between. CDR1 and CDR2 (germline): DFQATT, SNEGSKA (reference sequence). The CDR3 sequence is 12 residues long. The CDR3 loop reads CSTTGKWDEQYF. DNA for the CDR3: TGCAGTACTACAGGGAAATGGGACGAGCAGTACTTC.

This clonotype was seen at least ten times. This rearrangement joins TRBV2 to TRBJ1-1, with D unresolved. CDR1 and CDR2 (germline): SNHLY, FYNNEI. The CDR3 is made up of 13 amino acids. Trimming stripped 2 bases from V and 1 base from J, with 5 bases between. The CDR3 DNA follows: TGTGCCAGCAGTGAACTCGAGAACACTGAAGCTTTCTTT. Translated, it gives CASSELENTEAFF.

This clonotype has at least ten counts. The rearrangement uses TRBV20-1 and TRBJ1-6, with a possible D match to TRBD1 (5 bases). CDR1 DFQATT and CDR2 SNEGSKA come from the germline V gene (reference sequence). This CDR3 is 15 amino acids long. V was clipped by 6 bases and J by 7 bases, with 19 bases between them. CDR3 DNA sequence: TGCAGTGCCCCGTTAGGGGCGCACCCCAATTCACCCCTCCACTTT. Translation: CSAPLGAHPNSPLHF.

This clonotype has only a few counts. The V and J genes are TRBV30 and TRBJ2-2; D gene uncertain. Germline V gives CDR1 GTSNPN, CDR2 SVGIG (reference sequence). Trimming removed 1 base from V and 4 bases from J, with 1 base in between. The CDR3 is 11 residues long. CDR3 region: CAWSATGELFF. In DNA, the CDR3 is TGTGCCTGGAGTGCCACCGGGGAGCTGTTTTTT.

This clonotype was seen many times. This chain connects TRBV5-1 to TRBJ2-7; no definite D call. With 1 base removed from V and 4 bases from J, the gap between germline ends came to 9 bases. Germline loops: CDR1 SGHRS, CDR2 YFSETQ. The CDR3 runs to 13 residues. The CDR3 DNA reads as TGCGCCAGCAGCTTGACAACTCAATACGAGCAGTACTTC. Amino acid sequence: CASSLTTQYEQYF. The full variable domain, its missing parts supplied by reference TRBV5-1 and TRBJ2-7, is KAGVTQTPRYLIKTRGQQVTLSCSPISGHRSVSWYQQTPGQGLQFLFEYFSETQRNKGNFPGRFSGRQFSNSRSEMNVSTLELGDSALYLCASSLTTQYEQYFGPGTRLTVT.

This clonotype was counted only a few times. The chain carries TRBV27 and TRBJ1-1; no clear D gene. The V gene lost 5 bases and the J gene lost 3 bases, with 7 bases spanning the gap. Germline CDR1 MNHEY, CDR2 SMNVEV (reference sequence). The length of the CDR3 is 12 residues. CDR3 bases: TGTGCCAGCAGTCAACACGACACTGAAGCTTTCTTT. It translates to CASSQHDTEAFF.

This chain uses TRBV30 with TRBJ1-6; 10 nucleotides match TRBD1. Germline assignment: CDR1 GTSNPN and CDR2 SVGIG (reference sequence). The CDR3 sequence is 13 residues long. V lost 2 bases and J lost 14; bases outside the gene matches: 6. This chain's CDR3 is CAWSSGQGGTLHF. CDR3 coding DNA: TGTGCCTGGAGTTCAGGACAGGGGGGCACCCTCCACTTT.

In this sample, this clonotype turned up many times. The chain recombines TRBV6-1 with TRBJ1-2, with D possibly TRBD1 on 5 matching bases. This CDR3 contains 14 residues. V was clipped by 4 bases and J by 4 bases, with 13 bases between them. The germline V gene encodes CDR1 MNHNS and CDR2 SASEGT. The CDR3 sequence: CASSGDFITYGYTF. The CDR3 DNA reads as TGTGCCAGCAGTGGGGACTTTATTACCTATGGCTACACCTTC.

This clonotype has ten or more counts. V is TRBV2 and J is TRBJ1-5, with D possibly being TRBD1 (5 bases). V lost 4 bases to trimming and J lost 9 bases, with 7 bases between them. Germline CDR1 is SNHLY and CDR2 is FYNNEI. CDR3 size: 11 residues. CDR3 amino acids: CASSGGTPQHF. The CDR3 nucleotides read TGTGCCAGCAGTGGGGGGACGCCCCAGCATTTT.

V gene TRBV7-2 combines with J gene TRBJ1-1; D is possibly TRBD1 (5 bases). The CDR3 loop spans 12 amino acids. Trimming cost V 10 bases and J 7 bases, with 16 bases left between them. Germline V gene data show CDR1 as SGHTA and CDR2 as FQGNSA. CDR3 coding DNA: TGTGCCACTCGCAATGTGGGGCTTGAAGCTTTCTTT. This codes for CATRNVGLEAFF.

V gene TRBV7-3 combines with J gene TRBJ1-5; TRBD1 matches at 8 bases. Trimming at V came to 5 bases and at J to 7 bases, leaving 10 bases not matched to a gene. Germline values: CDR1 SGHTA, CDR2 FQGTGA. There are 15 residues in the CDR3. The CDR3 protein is CASSPNGQGGQPQHF. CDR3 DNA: TGTGCCAGCAGCCCAAACGGACAGGGTGGCCAGCCCCAGCATTTT.

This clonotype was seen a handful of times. The CDR3 here is CAISRGHEQFF. For the CDR3, the DNA is TGTGCCATCAGCAGGGGACATGAGCAGTTCTTC. The chain joins TRBV10-3 to TRBJ2-1; perhaps TRBD1 as D (6 bases). Germline V CDR1 and CDR2: ENHRY, SYGVKD. Trimming stripped 6 bases from V and 8 bases from J, with 8 bases between. This CDR3 region has 11 residues.

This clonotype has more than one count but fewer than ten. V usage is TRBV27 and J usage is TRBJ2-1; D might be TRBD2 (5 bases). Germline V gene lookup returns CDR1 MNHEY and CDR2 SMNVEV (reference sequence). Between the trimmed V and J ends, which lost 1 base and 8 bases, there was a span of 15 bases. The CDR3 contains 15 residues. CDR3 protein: CASSLWERGNDEQFF. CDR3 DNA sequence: TGTGCCAGCAGTTTATGGGAGAGAGGGAACGATGAGCAGTTCTTC.